These 12 T cell receptor beta chains share one sample of origin, sequenced in a study of blood T cell repertoires in COVID-19. The data were produced by immunoSEQ multiplex PCR, yet TCRdb's version contains in-frame clones alone and is incomplete. This sample yields 120,000 or so clones, of which 85% to 90% are seen a single time; about a quarter belongs to the top ten. Sequencing used peripheral blood. These TCRs come from a woman aged 80 or over with acute or convalescent COVID-19.

The chain uses TRBV25-1 and TRBJ1-1; D is perhaps TRBD1 (5 bases). The CDR3 has 16 amino acids. Germline V CDR1 and CDR2: MGHDK, SYGVNS. Between the trimmed V and J ends, which lost 3 bases and 1 base, there was a span of 15 bases. CDR3 sequence: CASSEGGAPGNTEAFF. The DNA of the CDR3 is TGTGCCAGCAGTGAGGGGGGAGCTCCGGGGAACACTGAAGCTTTCTTT.

The chain recombines TRBV2 with TRBJ2-2; TRBD2 agrees at 14 bases. CDR1 is SNHLY and CDR2 is FYNNEI in the germline V gene. Trimming removed 6 bases from V and 7 bases from J; junction bases left unmatched: 7. CDR3 length: 16 amino acids. CDR3 DNA: TGTGCCAGCAGCCGGACTAGCGGGGGGATTGGCGGGGAGCTGTTTTTT. It codes for CASSRTSGGIGGELFF.

The CDR3 sequence is CASNRDNNQPQHF. CDR3 in DNA: TGTGCCAGCAACCGGGACAACAATCAGCCCCAGCATTTT. The chain joins TRBV2 to TRBJ1-5, with D maybe TRBD1 (6 bases). This CDR3 is built from 13 residues. Looked up from germline, CDR1 is SNHLY and CDR2 is FYNNEI. V was shortened by 7 bases and J by 3 bases, with 10 bases between the two germline ends. The variable domain in full, completed from reference TRBV2 and TRBJ1-5, reads EPEVTQTPSHQVTQMGQEVILRCVPISNHLYFYWYRQILGQKVEFLVSFYNNEISEKSEIFDDQFSVERPDGSNFTLKIRSTKLEDSAMYFCASNRDNNQPQHFGDGTRLSIL.

The chain couples TRBV5-1 to TRBJ2-1; 11 nucleotides match TRBD1. Germline lookup yields CDR1 SGHRS and CDR2 YFSETQ. There are 15 residues in the CDR3. With V trimmed by 0 bases and J by 9 bases, 5 bases remained unmatched. Here the CDR3 DNA reads TGCGCCAGCAGCTTGGAAGGACAGGGGGCCCTTGAGCAGTTCTTC. The encoded protein is CASSLEGQGALEQFF.

This chain uses TRBV6-5 with TRBJ1-5; D might be TRBD1 (5 bases). Germline assignment: CDR1 MNHEY and CDR2 SVGAGI. CDR3 length: 15 residues. Between the trimmed V and J ends, which lost 5 bases and 4 bases, there was a span of 15 bases. In DNA form, the CDR3 reads TGTGCCAGCAGTAACCCGGCCAGGGTGAATCAGCCCCAGCATTTT. Protein product: CASSNPARVNQPQHF.

The chain uses TRBV2 and TRBJ2-7; D gene ambiguous. With 7 bases removed from V and 2 bases from J, the gap between germline ends came to 6 bases. The CDR3 covers 11 residues. The germline V gene encodes CDR1 SNHLY and CDR2 FYNNEI. The CDR3 sequence: CASTMAYEQYF. In nucleotides, the CDR3 is TGTGCCAGCACTATGGCCTACGAGCAGTACTTC.

This clone has just a few counts. The rearrangement joins TRBV6-5 to TRBJ2-7, with TRBD1 identical over 10 bases. Germline CDR1 reads MNHEY; CDR2 reads SVGAGI. Unmatched junction bases numbered 5, after V lost 5 bases and J lost 4 bases. There are 14 residues in the CDR3. Here the CDR3 DNA reads TGTGCCAGCAGTATGGGACAGGGGATATACGAGCAGTACGTC. The encoded protein is CASSMGQGIYEQYV.

The rearrangement links TRBV28 to TRBJ2-1; 10 bases match TRBD2. With V trimmed by 6 bases and J by 2 bases, 7 bases remained unmatched. Germline V lookup: CDR1 MDHEN, CDR2 SYDVKM. The CDR3 runs to 16 residues. In DNA form, the CDR3 reads TGTGCCAGCAGATTCGGAGCGGGGGGGCCCTACAATGAGCAGTTCTTC. Translating it yields CASRFGAGGPYNEQFF.

This rearrangement joins TRBV18 to TRBJ2-1; 10 bases are shared with TRBD2. The CDR3 consists of 17 residues. The V and J ends lost 4 bases and 0 bases, in that order; junction bases with no gene match: 6. Germline V gives CDR1 KGHSH, CDR2 LQKENI. The DNA for the CDR3 is TGTGCCAGCTCACGGACTAGCGGAGGGCGCTCCTACAATGAGCAGTTCTTC. Translation gives CASSRTSGGRSYNEQFF. The full variable domain, rest sourced from reference TRBV18 and TRBJ2-1, is NAGVMQNPRHLVRRRGQEARLRCSPMKGHSHVYWYRQLPEEGLKFMVYLQKENIIDESGMPKERFSAEFPKEGPSILRIQQVVRGDSAAYFCASSRTSGGRSYNEQFFGPGTRLTVL.

The chain joins TRBV19 to TRBJ1-1; weak D call: TRBD1 (6 bases). The V and J ends lost 9 bases and 2 bases respectively, with 10 bases between them. The V gene's germline CDR1 is LNHDA and CDR2 SQIVND (reference sequence). The CDR3 loop spans 12 amino acids. The CDR3 bases are TGTGCCAGACTCAGGGGTAACACTGAAGCTTTCTTT. Translation gives CARLRGNTEAFF. The variable domain in full, with the rest retrieved from reference TRBV19 and TRBJ1-1, is DGGITQSPKYLFRKEGQNVTLSCEQNLNHDAMYWYRQDPGQGLRLIYYSQIVNDFQKGDIAEGYSVSREKKESFPLTVTSAQKNPTAFYLCARLRGNTEAFFGQGTRLTVV.

The chain couples TRBV7-2 to TRBJ1-1, with no clear D. V was clipped by 2 bases and J by 1 base, with 5 bases between them. Germline CDR1 SGHTA, CDR2 FQGNSA. This CDR3 comprises 13 residues. The CDR3 DNA is TGTGCCAGCAGCTTATACGGGAACACTGAAGCTTTCTTT. It codes for CASSLYGNTEAFF.

The rearrangement uses TRBV18 and TRBJ2-7; D might be TRBD2 (5 bases). The germline V and J ends were trimmed by 3 bases and 7 bases, with 19 bases remaining between them. This CDR3 spans 15 amino acids. Germline V gives CDR1 KGHSH, CDR2 LQKENI. The CDR3 sequence: CASSPSEGRSQEQYF. CDR3 in DNA: TGTGCCAGCTCACCCTCTGAGGGCCGCTCTCAAGAGCAGTACTTC.